The 12 T cell receptor beta chains below come from one sample, sequenced in a study of spatial heterogeneity in lung cancer. As to time point: sample taken at primary tumor resection. TCRdb redid the calling of the 5' RACE reads with MiXCR, one entry per CDR3 protein. The profile covers under 20,000 distinct CDR3 sequences, with under 8% appearing a single time and around 6.5% taken by the ten largest. Their specific antigens are unknown. Study-wide points: Counts of expanded intratumoral alpha and beta TCRs tracked tumor mutation counts.

The sequences come from lung tumor tissue, collected at surgery. The receptors stem from a male donor with early-stage non-small cell lung cancer.

This clonotype was recorded many times. This beta chain was picked up by a library intended for alpha chains and is off target, so its count carries little meaning. The chain combines TRBV6-1 with TRBJ2-7; maybe TRBD1 (5 bases). The CDR3 is 13 amino acids. The germline CDR1 and CDR2 sequences are MNHNS and SASEGT. Deletions cut 4 bases from V and 3 bases from J, with 10 bases between. CDR3 region: CASSVGHDYEQYF. The CDR3 DNA is TGTGCCAGCAGTGTCGGACATGACTACGAGCAGTACTTC.

This clonotype was observed many times. This beta chain represents an off-target read in a library built for alpha chains; its size is of limited meaning. The chain joins TRBV3-1 to TRBJ1-2; no clear D gene. The CDR3 sequence is 11 residues long. The germline CDR1 and CDR2 sequences are LGHDT and YNNKEL (reference sequence). V lost 5 bases and J 4 bases, leaving 5 bases between the germline ends. The CDR3 coding sequence is TGTGCCAGCAGCGCACCCTATGGCTACACCTTC. Translated, it gives CASSAPYGYTF.

In this sample, this clonotype is medium-sized. This beta chain represents an off-target read in a library built for alpha chains; its size is of limited meaning. The chain employs TRBV29-1 and TRBJ2-1, with 7 bases that match TRBD2. V lost 7 bases, J lost 0 bases, and 12 bases stayed unmatched. The germline gives CDR1 SQVTM, CDR2 ANQGSEA. CDR3 length equals 16 residues. CDR3 sequence (DNA): TGCAGCGCCCCCATCGGCGGGGGAAGCTCCTACAATGAGCAGTTCTTC. It translates to CSAPIGGGSSYNEQFF.

With regard to this clonotype: This beta chain is a stray sequence in a library constructed for alpha chains; its clone size is not meaningful. The J gene is TRBJ2-1, the V gene TRBV5-4, with D unclear. V was shortened by 3 bases and J by 2 bases, with 3 bases between the two germline ends. The CDR3 length is 12 residues. CDR1 SGHNT and CDR2 YYREEE come from the germline V gene (reference sequence). The CDR3: CASSSAYNEQFF. The CDR3 DNA reads as TGTGCCAGCAGCTCGGCCTACAATGAGCAGTTCTTC.

This clonotype was counted many times. Being off target in a library aimed at alpha chains, this beta chain has a size of little meaning. This chain connects TRBV2 to TRBJ2-1; 10 bases are a match to TRBD2. V gave up 4 bases and J gave up 3 bases; unmatched junction bases: 3. CDR3 length equals 15 residues. CDR1 and CDR2 (germline): SNHLY, FYNNEI. CDR3 sequence reads: CASSATSGDYNEQFF. The CDR3, as DNA: TGTGCCAGCAGTGCCACTAGCGGGGACTACAATGAGCAGTTCTTC. The full variable domain, rest sourced from reference TRBV2 and TRBJ2-1, is EPEVTQTPSHQVTQMGQEVILRCVPISNHLYFYWYRQILGQKVEFLVSFYNNEISEKSEIFDDQFSVERPDGSNFTLKIRSTKLEDSAMYFCASSATSGDYNEQFFGPGTRLTVL.

This clonotype was detected ten times or more. This beta chain appears as a stray read in a library generated for alpha chains; its size is not informative. CDR3 in DNA: TGTGCCAGCAGCTTGACGACTAGCGGGAGAAATCGGGCCGGGGAGCTGTTTTTT. It translates to CASSLTTSGRNRAGELFF. The rearrangement joins TRBV5-5 to TRBJ2-2, with TRBD2 identical over 12 bases. V shed 1 base and J 6 bases; nucleotides not matched to a gene: 10. The CDR3 is 18 residues long. Germline CDR1 reads SGHKS; CDR2 reads YYEKEE (reference sequence).

By sample fraction, this clonotype is medium-sized (0.01 to 0.1%). Because the library targeted alpha chains, this beta chain is an off-target read whose size means little. The V gene is TRBV11-2, the J gene TRBJ1-1, with D perhaps TRBD1 (5 bases). CDR1 and CDR2 (germline): SGHAT, FQNNGV. V was trimmed by 2 bases and J by 3 bases, leaving 16 bases between them. CDR3 length equals 16 residues. In DNA form, the CDR3 reads TGTGCCAGCAGCTTATGGCGGGACTGGGGCTACACTGAAGCTTTCTTT. This translates into CASSLWRDWGYTEAFF.

In this sample, this clonotype turned up many times. In a library made to pick up alpha chains, this beta chain is a stray read with a size that means little. V is TRBV5-1 and J is TRBJ2-5, with D hard to call. The V and J ends lost 0 bases and 2 bases respectively, with 8 bases between them. CDR3 length equals 14 residues. Germline CDR1 is SGHRS and CDR2 is YFSETQ. CDR3 protein: CASSLVSTQETQYF. The CDR3 bases are TGCGCCAGCAGCTTGGTGTCTACTCAAGAGACCCAGTACTTC.

As for this clonotype: The size of this beta chain means little, since it is a stray read in a library made for alpha chains. The chain employs TRBV12-3 or TRBV12-4 and TRBJ2-7; the D is unclear. The V end lost 6 bases, the J end lost 2 bases, and 14 bases lay between the germline ends. The CDR3 sequence is 14 residues long. Here the CDR3 reads CASSPRSKTYEQYF. In DNA form, the CDR3 reads TGTGCCAGCAGCCCCAGGTCAAAGACCTACGAGCAGTACTTC.

This clonotype occurred a few times. This beta chain is a stray sequence in a library constructed for alpha chains; its clone size is not meaningful. This chain uses TRBV20-1 with TRBJ1-5, with D perhaps matching TRBD1 (6 bases). Trimming removed 6 bases at V and 1 base at J, with 19 bases between. The CDR3 length is 16 residues. Germline-derived CDR1 and CDR2 are DFQATT and SNEGSKA (reference sequence). The CDR3 coding sequence is TGCAGTGCCACGAGCCCCAGGGGAGGGAGCAATCAGCCCCAGCATTTT. Amino acids: CSATSPRGGSNQPQHF.

By frequency in the sample, this clonotype is medium-sized. This beta chain is a stray sequence in a library constructed for alpha chains; its clone size is not meaningful. V is TRBV7-8 and J is TRBJ2-3; D is uncertain. The CDR3 has 12 amino acids. V was cut by 1 base and J by 3 bases, with 2 bases left in between. The germline V gene has CDR1 SGHVS and CDR2 FQNEAQ. The CDR3 spells CASSLGTDTQYF. The CDR3 DNA reads as TGTGCCAGCAGCTTAGGTACAGATACGCAGTATTTT.

This clonotype was detected ten times or more. Since the library was made to target alpha chains, this beta chain is a stray read and its abundance is not meaningful. V is TRBV7-2 and J is TRBJ2-3, with 11 nucleotides matching TRBD2. CDR1 is SGHTA, CDR2 FQGNSA, per germline. Unmatched junction bases numbered 7, after V lost 6 bases and J lost 5 bases. This CDR3 region has 15 residues. The CDR3 spells CASRATSGRGDTQYF. The DNA for the CDR3 is TGTGCCAGCAGGGCTACTAGCGGGAGAGGAGATACGCAGTATTTT.